The subject of this entry is one T cell receptor (beta chain). What it recognizes is unknown. Sequenced by immunoSEQ multiplex PCR; TCRdb stores in-frame clones only, minus some. The sample contains roughly 70,000 clones, 85% to 95% of which appear only once. Germline V gene lookup returns CDR1 SSHAT and CDR2 FNYEAQ (reference sequence). The V end lost 1 base, the J end lost 4 bases, and 7 bases lay between the germline ends. This CDR3 spans 13 amino acids. This sample stems from a study of T cells after posttransplantation cyclophosphamide. Findings and caveats of the study: Donor-recipient repertoire similarity was low at 1-2 months, rising over year one. Blood and skin or GI T cell repertoires showed limited TRB overlap. TRB clonality was highly associated with recipient CMV seropositivity and reactivation.

This related bone marrow graft donor gave peripheral blood on the day of marrow donation. This sequence was found in a woman aged 25 to 45 in good health and a related stem cell transplant donor. Sequencing was performed on PBMCs. The rearrangement links TRBV7-7 to TRBJ1-1; D not certain. In DNA, the CDR3 is TGTGCCAGCAGCTTAGGGGGTTCCACTGAAGCTTTCTTT. Residues: CASSLGGSTEAFF.